The clone carrying this TCR beta chain occurred once. Authors' methods: Nucleated cell number was recorded as an estimate derived from reference gene primer amplification. The data were produced by immunoSEQ multiplex PCR, yet TCRdb's version contains in-frame clones alone and is incomplete. D and trimming come from the DNA, and the V and J calls and clone size come from that table. The table records about 170,000 clones, 82% of them present only once. This record belongs to a study of blood T cell repertoires in COVID-19. Study background: COVID-19 samples collected from the United States, Italy and Spain covered acute and convalescent phases. PBMCs, B-cell-depleted T cells, or T cells were the source of the cDNA or gDNA that made up the material.

V shed 6 bases and J shed 6 bases, with 13 bases lying between them. This CDR3 contains 12 residues. The germline gives CDR1 SGDLS, CDR2 YYNGEE. This receptor was identified in a woman aged 80 or older with active or convalescent COVID-19. Specimen: peripheral blood. The chain carries TRBV9 and TRBJ2-7, with D perhaps TRBD2 (5 bases). The CDR3 DNA reads TGTGCCAGCAACCCGGGATCGGGCGAGCAGTACTTC. Protein product: CASNPGSGEQYF.